What follows are 26 T cell receptor beta chains derived from one specimen sequenced in a study of shared clonotypes between healthy human individuals. Assay used: immunoSEQ multiplex PCR; TCRdb lists only in-frame clones, some missing. The repertoire has about 660,000 clones, about 74% of them found once; the top ten carry approximately 1.7%. Sequenced material: memory CD4+ T cells sorted from blood. Subset here: CD45RA-negative fraction. These receptors were obtained from a woman between 25 and 40 years old in good health.

The chain links TRBV9 to TRBJ1-3; D gene uncertain. The length of the CDR3 is 16 residues. V lost 0 bases and J 0 bases, leaving 10 bases between the germline ends. Germline assignment: CDR1 SGDLS and CDR2 YYNGEE. The CDR3 region has the DNA TGTGCCAGCAGCGTAGCCCAGTGGGACTCTGGAAACACCATATATTTT. Translated: CASSVAQWDSGNTIYF.

Worth noting for this clone: The sample has other DNA sequences that encode this CDR3 too. The genes are TRBV19 and TRBJ1-1; D possibly corresponds to TRBD1 (6 bases). Germline V gives CDR1 LNHDA, CDR2 SQIVND (reference sequence). The CDR3 has 14 residues. With 4 bases removed from V and 0 bases from J, the gap between germline ends came to 9 bases. CDR3 sequence: CASSRGQLNTEAFF. The CDR3, as DNA: TGTGCCAGTAGTAGGGGACAACTGAACACTGAAGCTTTCTTT.

This clone was observed a handful of times. This sample also contains other DNA sequences that code for the same CDR3. The rearrangement links TRBV19 to TRBJ2-5, with 12 bases fitting TRBD2. Unmatched junction bases numbered 8, after V lost 4 bases and J lost 5 bases. This CDR3 is 16 amino acids long. Germline V lookup: CDR1 LNHDA, CDR2 SQIVND (reference sequence). The chain's CDR3 is CASSTSGRARGETQYF. The CDR3, as DNA: TGTGCCAGTAGTACTAGCGGGAGGGCCCGAGGGGAGACCCAGTACTTC.

The DNA for the CDR3 is TGTGCCAGCAGCTTGCAGAAGGTCGGCCAAGAGACCCAGTACTTC. This codes for CASSLQKVGQETQYF. The gene calls are TRBV5-8 and TRBJ2-5; D remains unclear. The germline V gene encodes CDR1 SGHTS and CDR2 YDEGEE. The V gene lost 1 base and the J gene lost 1 base, with 11 bases spanning the gap. The CDR3 consists of 15 residues.

The J gene is TRBJ1-1, the V gene TRBV2; a weak D match, TRBD1 (5 bases). Germline lookup yields CDR1 SNHLY and CDR2 FYNNEI. CDR3 length: 14 residues. V lost 5 bases and J lost 0, with 10 bases in between. The CDR3: CASSKQVMNTEAFF. CDR3 bases: TGTGCCAGCAGTAAACAGGTTATGAACACTGAAGCTTTCTTT. The whole variable domain, remainder taken from reference TRBV2 and TRBJ1-1, is EPEVTQTPSHQVTQMGQEVILRCVPISNHLYFYWYRQILGQKVEFLVSFYNNEISEKSEIFDDQFSVERPDGSNFTLKIRSTKLEDSAMYFCASSKQVMNTEAFFGQGTRLTVV.

The chain joins TRBV5-6 to TRBJ1-1; the match to TRBD1 covers 12 bases. After removal of 5 bases from V and 4 bases from J, the junction contained 9 bases not matched to a gene. Looked up from germline, CDR1 is SGHDT and CDR2 is YYEEEE. The CDR3 length is 16 residues. The CDR3 coding sequence is TGTGCCAGCAGTTCGCCGGGACAGGGGGCGGGCACTGAAGCTTTCTTT. It yields the protein CASSSPGQGAGTEAFF.

This chain joins TRBV2 and TRBJ2-5; D not resolved. Germline CDR1 and CDR2: SNHLY and FYNNEI. This CDR3 has 12 residues. Trimming removed 2 bases at V and 4 bases at J, with 5 bases between. CDR3 region: CASSERVETQYF. For the CDR3, the DNA is TGTGCCAGCAGTGAAAGGGTAGAGACCCAGTACTTC.

The rearrangement joins TRBV11-3 to TRBJ2-2; tentatively, D is TRBD2 (6 bases). The germline V gene has CDR1 SGHNT and CDR2 YENEEA. The CDR3 runs to 15 residues. Between the trimmed V and J ends, which lost 5 bases and 8 bases, there was a span of 18 bases. DNA of the CDR3: TGTGCCAGCAGCCGGCGGGGAGAGGGAACAGGGGAGCTGTTTTTT. Residues: CASSRRGEGTGELFF.

In this sample, this clone turned up once. The CDR3 loop is CASSLVAGDNTGELFF. CDR3 bases: TGCGCCAGCAGCTTGGTGGCGGGAGACAACACCGGGGAGCTGTTTTTT. The chain uses TRBV5-1 and TRBJ2-2; 7 positions match TRBD2. CDR1 is SGHRS and CDR2 is YFSETQ in the germline V gene. V lost 0 bases, J lost 2 bases, and 4 bases stayed unmatched. The CDR3 covers 16 residues.

The rearrangement links TRBV29-1 to TRBJ2-5; 10 bases line up with TRBD2. The CDR3 runs 15 residues. The J segment lost 5 bases and the V segment lost 6 bases, leaving 12 bases of the junction unmatched. Germline V gene data show CDR1 as SQVTM and CDR2 as ANQGSEA. The CDR3 bases are TGCAGCGTCGGGCCACTAGCGGGGATGGATGAGACCCAGTACTTC. Amino acids: CSVGPLAGMDETQYF.

This clone has only a few counts. The chain joins TRBV11-2 to TRBJ2-7; TRBD1 matches at 7 bases. Trimming at V came to 10 bases and at J to 3 bases, leaving 3 bases not matched to a gene. The CDR3 covers 11 residues. CDR1 and CDR2 (germline): SGHAT, FQNNGV. The CDR3 region is CATGTDYEQYF. The CDR3, as DNA: TGTGCCACGGGGACAGACTACGAGCAGTACTTC.

CDR3 residues: CASSQVGLAKNIQYF. The CDR3 DNA sequence: TGTGCCAGCAGCCAAGTCGGGCTAGCCAAAAACATTCAGTACTTC. J is TRBJ2-4 and V is TRBV14; no definite D call. From germline, CDR1 is SGHDN and CDR2 FVKESK. The CDR3 has 15 amino acids. Between the trimmed V and J ends, which lost 1 base and 0 bases, there was a span of 7 bases.

The chain has TRBV23-1 and TRBJ1-3, with D maybe TRBD1 (5 bases). TRBV23-1 is sorted into the ORF group, with uncertain function. This CDR3 region has 16 residues. Trimming left V 2 bases short and J 0 bases short, with 11 bases between. CDR3 nucleotides: TGCGCCAGCAGTCAAAAGGGGCACGGCTCTGGAAACACCATATATTTT. Protein product: CASSQKGHGSGNTIYF.

V gene TRBV28 combines with J gene TRBJ2-5; D is perhaps TRBD2 (6 bases). The CDR3 has 13 amino acids. V lost 6 bases, J lost 0 bases, and 8 bases lay in between. Per germline, CDR1 MDHEN and CDR2 SYDVKM. The CDR3 protein is CASSRDYQETQYF. The CDR3 DNA follows: TGTGCCAGCAGCCGGGACTACCAAGAGACCCAGTACTTC.

The J gene is TRBJ2-1, the V gene TRBV27; 13 nucleotides agree with TRBD2. The germline gives CDR1 MNHEY, CDR2 SMNVEV (reference sequence). The CDR3 extends over 15 amino acids. V was clipped by 3 bases and J by 6 bases; unmatched bases: 2. The CDR3 loop reads CASSLRLAGGNEQFF. Written as DNA, the CDR3 is TGTGCCAGCAGTTTGAGACTAGCGGGAGGCAATGAGCAGTTCTTC.

The chain couples TRBV11-2 to TRBJ1-3; the match to TRBD1 covers 8 bases. The CDR3 loop spans 14 amino acids. Germline V gene data show CDR1 as SGHAT and CDR2 as FQNNGV. V shed 7 bases and J 2 bases; nucleotides not matched to a gene: 4. CDR3 residues: CASNPDRAGNTIYF. The CDR3 nucleotides are TGTGCCAGCAACCCGGACAGGGCTGGAAACACCATATATTTT.

This rearrangement joins TRBV6-1 to TRBJ2-3; tentative D call: TRBD2 (7 bases). There are 13 residues in the CDR3. V shed 1 base and J shed 11 bases, with 13 bases lying between them. CDR1 is MNHNS, CDR2 SASEGT, per germline. The CDR3 region is CASSEVRGGGQYF. The CDR3 DNA sequence: TGTGCCAGCAGTGAAGTCAGAGGGGGGGGGCAGTATTTT.

This rearrangement joins TRBV19 to TRBJ2-2; 16 bases are a match to TRBD2. Trimming at V came to 4 bases and at J to 5 bases, leaving 7 bases not matched to a gene. The germline V gene has CDR1 LNHDA and CDR2 SQIVND (reference sequence). This CDR3 is 18 amino acids long. CDR3 nucleotide sequence: TGTGCCAGTAGTAAGGGACTAGCGGGAGGGCCGGGAACCGGGGAGCTGTTTTTT. It specifies CASSKGLAGGPGTGELFF.

This clone was found a few times. This sequence joins TRBV27 and TRBJ2-6; D is perhaps TRBD1 or TRBD2 (5 bases each). CDR1 and CDR2 from the germline V gene are MNHEY and SMNVEV (reference sequence). Deletions cut 3 bases from V and 0 bases from J, with 12 bases between. This CDR3 region has 17 residues. The CDR3 DNA is TGTGCCAGCAGTTTGGGGGTCGGGTCCTCTGGGGCCAACGTCCTGACTTTC. This sequence encodes CASSLGVGSSGANVLTF.

This clone was recorded a few times. The chain is built from TRBV28 and TRBJ1-6, with unresolved D. CDR3 length: 14 amino acids. Germline CDR1 reads MDHEN; CDR2 reads SYDVKM. Trimming removed 1 base from V and 3 bases from J, with 4 bases in between. The DNA of the CDR3 is TGTGCCAGCAGTTTATACGGCTATAATTCACCCCTCCACTTT. Translated, it gives CASSLYGYNSPLHF.

This clone was detected a few times. This sequence joins TRBV27 and TRBJ2-1; TRBD1 aligns across 7 bases. The V gene's germline CDR1 is MNHEY and CDR2 SMNVEV (reference sequence). The V and J ends lost 6 bases and 3 bases, in that order; junction bases with no gene match: 8. The length of the CDR3 is 15 residues. As DNA, the CDR3 is TGTGCCAGCAGCCCCAGGGGGACGATCTACAATGAGCAGTTCTTC. It specifies CASSPRGTIYNEQFF.

This chain uses TRBV9 with TRBJ1-2, with D uncertain. V lost 4 bases and J lost 0, with 13 bases in between. CDR1 is SGDLS, CDR2 YYNGEE, per germline. The CDR3 runs 15 residues. CDR3 amino acids: CASSPEAESNYGYTF. CDR3 coding DNA: TGTGCCAGCAGCCCCGAGGCAGAATCTAACTATGGCTACACCTTC.

The CDR3 loop reads CASSFGGAANVLTF. Here the CDR3 DNA reads TGTGCCAGCAGCTTCGGGGGGGCGGCCAACGTCCTGACTTTC. J is TRBJ2-6 and V is TRBV7-9, with 8 positions matching TRBD2. CDR1 is SEHNR, CDR2 FQNEAQ, per germline (reference sequence). With V trimmed by 3 bases and J by 6 bases, 1 base remained unmatched. The CDR3 totals 14 residues.

The chain joins TRBV27 to TRBJ2-7; D may be TRBD2 (5 bases). V was pared by 6 bases and J by 1 base, with 19 bases between. Per germline, CDR1 MNHEY and CDR2 SMNVEV (reference sequence). The CDR3 runs to 16 residues. Here the CDR3 DNA reads TGTGCCAGCAGCCGCTGGGGAGAAACCTCATCCTACGAGCAGTACTTC. Translated: CASSRWGETSSYEQYF.

The chain has TRBV21-1 and TRBJ1-4. TRBV21-1 is deemed a pseudogene. The CDR3 has 21 residues. As DNA, the CDR3 is TGTGCCAGCAGCCCCCACTGTGCAGGGAGGTCGACGGGTGCAACTAATGAAAAACTGTTTTTT. It yields the protein CASSPHCAGRSTGATNEKLFF.

The chain couples TRBV5-1 to TRBJ2-5; 7 bases are a match to TRBD1. The junction had 12 bases not matched to a gene; V was cut back by 3 bases and J by 4 bases. Germline CDR1 reads SGHRS; CDR2 reads YFSETQ. The CDR3 is 16 amino acids. The CDR3 nucleotides read TGCGCCAGCAGCTACAACCCCACAGGGGCGGGAGAGACCCAGTACTTC. This gives the protein CASSYNPTGAGETQYF.